Listed below are T cell receptor beta chains from one sample, sequenced in a study of PD-1 blockade in classical Hodgkin lymphoma. The repertoire was sequenced with immunoSEQ multiplex PCR; TCRdb's copy has only in-frame clones and lacks some. Of about 54,000 clones listed, around 93% are singletons. The material sequenced was peripheral blood mononuclear cells (PBMCs), taken before the second cycle of nivolumab. These receptors came from a human donor with classical Hodgkin lymphoma. Each CDR3 is given with its conserved first and last residue. The order of the fields is J gene, D gene, V gene, clone size, CDR3 DNA, CDR3 protein. The D gene is left open where the match is weak. Clone size is given for some rows only: seen once, a few or many times, or a class if the clone is expanded.

j_gene: TRBJ1-1
d_gene: NA
v_gene: TRBV6-5
abundance: NA
CDR3nt: TGTGCCAGCAGCATGCGACAGGTTTCTGGAGAAGCTTTCTTT
CDR3aa: CASSMRQVSGEAFF

j_gene: TRBJ2-1
d_gene: NA
v_gene: TRBV28
abundance: NA
CDR3nt: TGTGCCAGCAGTTCTGGGACCTTTCCCCATGAGCAGTTCTTC
CDR3aa: CASSSGTFPHEQFF

j_gene: TRBJ1-1
d_gene: TRBD1
v_gene: TRBV9
abundance: NA
CDR3nt: TGTGCCAGCAGCGCCCAGGGGGGACAGGGGTCCTCCACTGAAGCTTTCTTT
CDR3aa: CASSAQGGQGSSTEAFF

j_gene: TRBJ2-1
d_gene: NA
v_gene: TRBV27
abundance: NA
CDR3nt: TGTGCCAGCAGTTCCCCGACAGTCAATGAGCAGTTCTTC
CDR3aa: CASSSPTVNEQFF

j_gene: TRBJ2-3
d_gene: NA
v_gene: TRBV7-2
abundance: once
CDR3nt: TGTGCCAGCAGCCCACAGGGAATAAACACAGATACGCAGTATTTT
CDR3aa: CASSPQGINTDTQYF

j_gene: TRBJ2-3
d_gene: NA
v_gene: TRBV18
abundance: NA
CDR3nt: TGTGCCAGCTCATTCCCAGGGTCCGATACGCAGTATTTT
CDR3aa: CASSFPGSDTQYF

j_gene: TRBJ2-2
d_gene: NA
v_gene: TRBV6-5
abundance: NA
CDR3nt: TGTGCCAGCAGTTACGGGTACCTCACCGGGGAGCTGTTTTTT
CDR3aa: CASSYGYLTGELFF

j_gene: TRBJ2-4
d_gene: TRBD2
v_gene: TRBV6-5
abundance: once
CDR3nt: TGTGCCAGCAGTTACGCGGGGGGGCTCGAAAACATTCAGTACTTC
CDR3aa: CASSYAGGLENIQYF

j_gene: TRBJ1-1
d_gene: NA
v_gene: TRBV27
abundance: NA
CDR3nt: TGTGCCACCCGCCCTGGAGGGTCGAACACTGAAGCTTTCTTT
CDR3aa: CATRPGGSNTEAFF

j_gene: TRBJ1-2
d_gene: NA
v_gene: TRBV6-5
abundance: NA
CDR3nt: TGTGCCAGCAGTATAACAGGGTCGAGTGGCTACACCTTC
CDR3aa: CASSITGSSGYTF

j_gene: TRBJ2-1
d_gene: TRBD2
v_gene: TRBV27
abundance: NA
CDR3nt: TGTGCCAGTAGAGCGGGGCGCAGCTCCTACAATGAGCAGTTCTTC
CDR3aa: CASRAGRSSYNEQFF

j_gene: TRBJ2-7
d_gene: NA
v_gene: TRBV7-8
abundance: NA
CDR3nt: TGTGCCAGCAGCCTAGACCGGACGGGCTACGAGCAGTACTTC
CDR3aa: CASSLDRTGYEQYF

j_gene: TRBJ2-7
d_gene: NA
v_gene: TRBV6-6
abundance: NA
CDR3nt: TGTGCCAGCAGTTACAGAGACGAGCAGTACTTC
CDR3aa: CASSYRDEQYF

j_gene: TRBJ1-3
d_gene: NA
v_gene: TRBV6-5
abundance: NA
CDR3nt: TGTGCCAGCAGTTACTCCCGAAGACAGGCTGGAAACACCATATATTTT
CDR3aa: CASSYSRRQAGNTIYF

j_gene: TRBJ2-7
d_gene: NA
v_gene: TRBV18
abundance: NA
CDR3nt: TGTGCCAGCTCACCACCGGTGGGCCGCCGAGAGGGGCAGTACTTC
CDR3aa: CASSPPVGRREGQYF

j_gene: TRBJ2-7
d_gene: NA
v_gene: TRBV2
abundance: NA
CDR3nt: TGTGCCAGCAGTCCAGAGCCCCCACACCTATCCTACGAGCAGTACTTC
CDR3aa: CASSPEPPHLSYEQYF

j_gene: TRBJ1-5
d_gene: NA
v_gene: TRBV2
abundance: NA
CDR3nt: TGTGCCAGCAGTGAATACAGAAATCAGCCCCAGCATTTT
CDR3aa: CASSEYRNQPQHF

j_gene: TRBJ2-2
d_gene: TRBD2
v_gene: TRBV27
abundance: once
CDR3nt: TGTGCCAGCAGTAAGGGACTAGCGGGGATCACCGGGGAGCTGTTTTTT
CDR3aa: CASSKGLAGITGELFF

j_gene: TRBJ2-5
d_gene: NA
v_gene: TRBV7-3
abundance: NA
CDR3nt: TGTGCCAGCAGCTTAACCACAGCGAACCAAGAGACCCAGTACTTC
CDR3aa: CASSLTTANQETQYF

j_gene: TRBJ2-5
d_gene: TRBD2
v_gene: TRBV19
abundance: NA
CDR3nt: TGTGCCAGTAGCCCGACTAGCGGGGAGGAGACCCAGTACTTC
CDR3aa: CASSPTSGEETQYF

j_gene: TRBJ2-7
d_gene: TRBD1
v_gene: TRBV7-3
abundance: once
CDR3nt: TGTGCCAGCAGCTGGGACAGGGGGCGGGAGCAGTACTTC
CDR3aa: CASSWDRGREQYF

j_gene: TRBJ2-3
d_gene: NA
v_gene: TRBV19
abundance: NA
CDR3nt: TGTGCCAGTAAAGCGCTGGCAGGAGACCCAGATACGCAGTATTTT
CDR3aa: CASKALAGDPDTQYF

j_gene: TRBJ1-6
d_gene: TRBD1
v_gene: TRBV7-3
abundance: NA
CDR3nt: TGTGCCAGCAGCTTCGGACAGGGGCGCAATTCACCCCTCCACTTT
CDR3aa: CASSFGQGRNSPLHF

j_gene: TRBJ1-1
d_gene: NA
v_gene: TRBV11-3
abundance: NA
CDR3nt: TGTGCCAGCAGCTTAGATCGCAGACAGGAAGCTTTCTTT
CDR3aa: CASSLDRRQEAFF

j_gene: TRBJ2-3
d_gene: NA
v_gene: TRBV7-3
abundance: once
CDR3nt: TGTGCCAGCAGCTTAGATTTAGATACGCAGTATTTT
CDR3aa: CASSLDLDTQYF

j_gene: TRBJ1-4
d_gene: NA
v_gene: TRBV2
abundance: NA
CDR3nt: TGTGCCAGCAGTGAGAGTCCAGGGTGGGGGAATGAAAAACTGTTTTTT
CDR3aa: CASSESPGWGNEKLFF

j_gene: TRBJ2-3
d_gene: NA
v_gene: TRBV5-1
abundance: once
CDR3nt: TGCGCCAGCAGCTCCCTTAGCACAGATACGCAGTATTTT
CDR3aa: CASSSLSTDTQYF

j_gene: TRBJ1-4
d_gene: NA
v_gene: TRBV5-1
abundance: NA
CDR3nt: TGCGCCAGCAGCGGGGGGGATGAGCTTGCAACTAATGAAAAACTGTTTTTT
CDR3aa: CASSGGDELATNEKLFF

j_gene: TRBJ2-3
d_gene: NA
v_gene: TRBV7-7
abundance: NA
CDR3nt: TGTGCCAGCAGCGCCGGGGTGGGGTTGGGAGATACGCAGTATTTT
CDR3aa: CASSAGVGLGDTQYF

j_gene: TRBJ1-5
d_gene: NA
v_gene: TRBV9
abundance: once
CDR3nt: TGTGCCAGCAGCGTTGGGGGCGGAGGCAATCAGCCCCAGCATTTT
CDR3aa: CASSVGGGGNQPQHF

j_gene: TRBJ1-5
d_gene: NA
v_gene: TRBV18
abundance: once
CDR3nt: TGTGCCAGCTCACTAGGGTATAGCAATCAGCCCCAGCATTTT
CDR3aa: CASSLGYSNQPQHF

j_gene: TRBJ2-7
d_gene: NA
v_gene: TRBV6-5
abundance: NA
CDR3nt: TGTGCCAGCAGTTTTGGACAGTACTCCTACGAGCAGTACTTC
CDR3aa: CASSFGQYSYEQYF

j_gene: TRBJ1-2
d_gene: TRBD1
v_gene: TRBV27
abundance: few
CDR3nt: TGTGCCAGCAGTTTCGGGCAGGGGGCTAACTATGGCTACACCTTC
CDR3aa: CASSFGQGANYGYTF